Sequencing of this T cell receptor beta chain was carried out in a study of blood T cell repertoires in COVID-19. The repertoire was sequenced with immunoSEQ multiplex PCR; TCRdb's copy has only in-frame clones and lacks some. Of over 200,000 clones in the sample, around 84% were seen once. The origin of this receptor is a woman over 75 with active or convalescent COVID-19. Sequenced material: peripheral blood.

The CDR3, as DNA: TGTGCCAGTAGTATAGGCGGCAGGGGGGACTACAATGAGCAGTTCTTC. It yields the protein CASSIGGRGDYNEQFF. The V call is TRBV19, the J call TRBJ2-1, with a weak D call TRBD1 (7 bases). Trimming stripped 1 base from V and 3 bases from J, with 13 bases between. Germline loops: CDR1 LNHDA, CDR2 SQIVND (reference sequence). CDR3 length equals 16 residues.